This T cell receptor beta chain derives from a study of cytomegalovirus exposure and HLA in healthy donors. Study results and limitations: A few CMV-associated chains proved CMV antigen-specific in vitro. A link between a missense DCLRE1C variant and TCR beta V- and J-gene trimming emerged from a later analysis. An analysis was carried out later, and it reportedly showed fewer N-insertions in an Asian-associated ancestry cluster than the roughly 670-donor mean.

On this clone: Its antigen is unidentified.

The CDR3 runs 14 residues. CDR1 is SEHNR, CDR2 FQNEAQ, per germline (reference sequence). V was shortened by 5 bases and J by 7 bases, with 15 bases between the two germline ends. The PCR contained 60 Vbeta and 13 Jbeta primers. Here immunoSEQ multiplex PCR was the method, and the copy in TCRdb shows in-frame clones only, minus some. The sample records some 120,000 clones, around 77% being singletons. The source material was PBMCs. This chain links TRBV7-9 with TRBJ1-5, with D perhaps TRBD1 (6 bases). The clonotype was recovered from a man aged 45-65 years in good health and CMV-seronegative. The CDR3 loop reads CASSPQARGQPQHF. In nucleotides, the CDR3 is TGTGCCAGCAGCCCTCAAGCCAGGGGACAGCCCCAGCATTTT.